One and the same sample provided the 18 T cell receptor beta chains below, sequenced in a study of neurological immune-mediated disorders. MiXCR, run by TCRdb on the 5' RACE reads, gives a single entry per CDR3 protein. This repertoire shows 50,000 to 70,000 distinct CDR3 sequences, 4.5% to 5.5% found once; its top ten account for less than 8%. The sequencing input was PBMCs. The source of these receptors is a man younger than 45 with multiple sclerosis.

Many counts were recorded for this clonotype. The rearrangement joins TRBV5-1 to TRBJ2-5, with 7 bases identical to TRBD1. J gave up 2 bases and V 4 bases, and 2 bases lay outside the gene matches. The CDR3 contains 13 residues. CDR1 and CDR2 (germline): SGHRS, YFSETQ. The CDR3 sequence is CASSQGVQETQYF. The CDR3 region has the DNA TGCGCCAGCAGCCAGGGGGTACAAGAGACCCAGTACTTC.

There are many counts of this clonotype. The CDR3 sequence is CASSEVQGGVNTEAFF. In DNA, the CDR3 is TGCGCCAGCAGCGAGGTGCAGGGTGGAGTGAACACTGAAGCTTTCTTT. This chain connects TRBV4-1 to TRBJ1-1; maybe TRBD1 (5 bases). The CDR3 covers 16 residues. The germline V gene has CDR1 MGHRA and CDR2 YSYEKL. V lost 5 bases and J 0 bases, leaving 16 bases between the germline ends.

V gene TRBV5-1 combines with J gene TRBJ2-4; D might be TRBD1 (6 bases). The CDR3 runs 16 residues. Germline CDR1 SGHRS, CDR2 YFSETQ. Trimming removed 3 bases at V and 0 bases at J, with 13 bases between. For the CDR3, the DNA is TGCGCCAGCAGCTATGGACAGCGACTAGCCAAAAACATTCAGTACTTC. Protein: CASSYGQRLAKNIQYF.

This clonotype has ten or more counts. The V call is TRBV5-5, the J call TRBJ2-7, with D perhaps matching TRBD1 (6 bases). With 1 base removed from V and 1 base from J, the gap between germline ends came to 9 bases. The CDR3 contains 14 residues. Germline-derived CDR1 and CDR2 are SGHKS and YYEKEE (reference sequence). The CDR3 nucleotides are TGTGCCAGCAGCTTGCCGGGACAATCCTACGAGCAGTACGTC. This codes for CASSLPGQSYEQYV.

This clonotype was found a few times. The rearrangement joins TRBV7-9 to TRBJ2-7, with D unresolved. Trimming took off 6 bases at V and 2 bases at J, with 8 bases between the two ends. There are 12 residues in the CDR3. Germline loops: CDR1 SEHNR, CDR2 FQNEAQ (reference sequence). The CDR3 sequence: CASRNLTYEQYF. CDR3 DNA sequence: TGTGCCAGCAGGAACCTCACCTACGAGCAGTACTTC.

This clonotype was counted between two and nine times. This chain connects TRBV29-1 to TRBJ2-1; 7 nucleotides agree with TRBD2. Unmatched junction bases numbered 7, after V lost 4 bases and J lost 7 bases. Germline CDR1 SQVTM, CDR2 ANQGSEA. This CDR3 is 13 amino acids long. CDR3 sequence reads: CSVAKREGNEQFF. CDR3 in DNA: TGCAGCGTTGCGAAGAGGGAGGGAAATGAGCAGTTCTTC.

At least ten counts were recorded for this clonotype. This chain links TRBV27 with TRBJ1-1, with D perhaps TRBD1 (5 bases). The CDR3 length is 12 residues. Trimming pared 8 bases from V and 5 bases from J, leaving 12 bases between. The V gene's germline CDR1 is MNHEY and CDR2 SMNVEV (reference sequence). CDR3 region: CASLDGGTEAFF. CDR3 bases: TGTGCCAGCCTCGACGGGGGAACTGAAGCTTTCTTT.

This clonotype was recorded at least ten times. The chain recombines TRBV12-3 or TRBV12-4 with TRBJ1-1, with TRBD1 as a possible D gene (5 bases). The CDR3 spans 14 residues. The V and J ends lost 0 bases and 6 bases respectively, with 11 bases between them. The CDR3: CASSLAGLGAEAFF. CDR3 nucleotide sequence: TGTGCCAGCAGTTTAGCAGGGCTGGGGGCTGAAGCTTTCTTT.

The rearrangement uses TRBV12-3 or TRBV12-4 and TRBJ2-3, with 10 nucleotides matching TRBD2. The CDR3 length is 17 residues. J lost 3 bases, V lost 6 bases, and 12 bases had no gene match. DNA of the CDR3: TGTGCCAGCAGCACCCCCTTTAAAGCGGGGGGGACAGATACGCAGTATTTT. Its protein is CASSTPFKAGGTDTQYF.

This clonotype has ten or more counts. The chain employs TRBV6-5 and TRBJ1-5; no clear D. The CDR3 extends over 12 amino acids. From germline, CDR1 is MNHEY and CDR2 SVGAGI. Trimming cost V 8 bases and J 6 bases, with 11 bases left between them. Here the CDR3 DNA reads TGTGCCAGCGGAAGTTTGACTCAGCCCCAGCATTTT. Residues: CASGSLTQPQHF.

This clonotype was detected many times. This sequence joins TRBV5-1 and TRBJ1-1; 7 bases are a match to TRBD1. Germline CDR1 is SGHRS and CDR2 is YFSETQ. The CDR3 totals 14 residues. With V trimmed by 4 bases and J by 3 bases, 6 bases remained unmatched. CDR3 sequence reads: CASSNGTAYTEAFF. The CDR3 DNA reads TGCGCCAGCAGCAATGGGACAGCCTACACTGAAGCTTTCTTT.

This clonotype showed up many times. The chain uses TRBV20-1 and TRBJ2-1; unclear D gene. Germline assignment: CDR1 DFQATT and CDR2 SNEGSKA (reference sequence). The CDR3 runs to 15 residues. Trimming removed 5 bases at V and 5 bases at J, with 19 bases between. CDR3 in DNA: TGCAGTGCTCTAGATCCAGGATGGGCCCACAATGAGCAGTTCTTC. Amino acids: CSALDPGWAHNEQFF.

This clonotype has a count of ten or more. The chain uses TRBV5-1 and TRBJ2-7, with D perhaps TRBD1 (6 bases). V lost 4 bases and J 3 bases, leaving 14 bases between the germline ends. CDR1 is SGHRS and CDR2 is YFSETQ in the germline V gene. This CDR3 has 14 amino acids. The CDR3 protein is CASSPDRSFYEQYF. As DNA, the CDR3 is TGCGCCAGCAGCCCAGACAGGAGCTTCTACGAGCAGTACTTC. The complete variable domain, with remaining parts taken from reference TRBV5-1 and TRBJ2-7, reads KAGVTQTPRYLIKTRGQQVTLSCSPISGHRSVSWYQQTPGQGLQFLFEYFSETQRNKGNFPGRFSGRQFSNSRSEMNVSTLELGDSALYLCASSPDRSFYEQYFGPGTRLTVT.

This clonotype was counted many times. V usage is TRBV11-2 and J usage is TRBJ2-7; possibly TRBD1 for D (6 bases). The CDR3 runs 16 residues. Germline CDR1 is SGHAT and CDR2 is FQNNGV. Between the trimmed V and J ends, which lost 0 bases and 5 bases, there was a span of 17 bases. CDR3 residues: CASSLDPGQLSNEQYF. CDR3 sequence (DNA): TGTGCCAGCAGCTTAGATCCCGGACAGTTGTCAAACGAGCAGTACTTC.

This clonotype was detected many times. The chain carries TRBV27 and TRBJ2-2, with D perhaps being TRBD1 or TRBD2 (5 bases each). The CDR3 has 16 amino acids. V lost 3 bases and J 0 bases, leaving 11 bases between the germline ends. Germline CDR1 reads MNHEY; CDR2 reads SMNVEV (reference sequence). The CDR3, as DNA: TGTGCCAGCAGTTTGGGACGGATATCGAACACCGGGGAGCTGTTTTTT. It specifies CASSLGRISNTGELFF.

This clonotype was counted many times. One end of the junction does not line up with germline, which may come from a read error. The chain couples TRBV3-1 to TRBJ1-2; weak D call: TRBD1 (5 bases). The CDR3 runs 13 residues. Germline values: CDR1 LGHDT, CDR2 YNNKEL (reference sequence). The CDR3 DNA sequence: TGTGCCAGCAGCCAAGATTATTCCCGGGGACGCCTATTC. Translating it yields CASSQDYSRGRLF.

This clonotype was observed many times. The CDR3 DNA reads TGTGCCAGCAGCCAAGAGGGGAGCGAGCAGTACGTC. Amino acids: CASSQEGSEQYV. The genes are TRBV14 and TRBJ2-7; D possibly corresponds to TRBD2 (5 bases). The length of the CDR3 is 12 residues. The germline gives CDR1 SGHDN, CDR2 FVKESK. V was shortened by 0 bases and J by 6 bases, with 6 bases between the two germline ends.

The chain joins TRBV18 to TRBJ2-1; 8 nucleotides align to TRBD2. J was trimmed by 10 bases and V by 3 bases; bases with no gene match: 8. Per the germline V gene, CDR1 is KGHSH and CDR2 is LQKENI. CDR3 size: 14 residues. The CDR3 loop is CASSPGTRVREQFF. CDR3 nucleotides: TGTGCCAGCTCACCCGGGACTAGGGTACGGGAGCAGTTCTTC.